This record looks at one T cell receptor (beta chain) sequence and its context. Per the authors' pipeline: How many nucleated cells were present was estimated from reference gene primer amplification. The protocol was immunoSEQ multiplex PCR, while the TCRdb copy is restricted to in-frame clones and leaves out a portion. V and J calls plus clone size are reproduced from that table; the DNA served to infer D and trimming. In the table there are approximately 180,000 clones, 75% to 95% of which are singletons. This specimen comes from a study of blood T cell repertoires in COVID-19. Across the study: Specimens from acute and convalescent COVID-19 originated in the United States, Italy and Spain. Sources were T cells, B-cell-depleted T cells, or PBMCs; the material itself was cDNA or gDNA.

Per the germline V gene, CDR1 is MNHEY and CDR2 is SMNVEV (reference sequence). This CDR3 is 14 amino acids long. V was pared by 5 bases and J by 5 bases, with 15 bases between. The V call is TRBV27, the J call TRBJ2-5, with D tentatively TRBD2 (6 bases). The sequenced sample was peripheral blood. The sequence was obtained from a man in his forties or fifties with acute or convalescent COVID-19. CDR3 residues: CASSPPGLLETQYF. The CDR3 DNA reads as TGTGCCAGCAGTCCGCCGGGACTCCTGGAGACCCAGTACTTC.